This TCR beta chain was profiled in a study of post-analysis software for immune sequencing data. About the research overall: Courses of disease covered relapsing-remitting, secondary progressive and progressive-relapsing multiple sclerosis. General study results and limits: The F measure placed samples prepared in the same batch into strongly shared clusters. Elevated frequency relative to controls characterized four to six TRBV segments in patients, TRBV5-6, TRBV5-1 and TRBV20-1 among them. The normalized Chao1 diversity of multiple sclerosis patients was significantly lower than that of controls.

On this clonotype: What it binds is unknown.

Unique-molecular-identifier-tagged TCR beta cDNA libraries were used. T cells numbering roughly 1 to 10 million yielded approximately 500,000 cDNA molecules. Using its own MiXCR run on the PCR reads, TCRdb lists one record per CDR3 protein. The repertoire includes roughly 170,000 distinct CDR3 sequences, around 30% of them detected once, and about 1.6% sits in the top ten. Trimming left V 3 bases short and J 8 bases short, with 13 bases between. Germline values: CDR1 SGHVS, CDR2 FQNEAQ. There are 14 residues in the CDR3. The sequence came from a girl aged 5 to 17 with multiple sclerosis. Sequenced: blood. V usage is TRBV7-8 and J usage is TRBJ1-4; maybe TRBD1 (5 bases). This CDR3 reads CASSLYRDGEKLFF. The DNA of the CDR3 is TGTGCCAGCAGCTTGTATAGGGACGGAGAAAAACTGTTTTTT.